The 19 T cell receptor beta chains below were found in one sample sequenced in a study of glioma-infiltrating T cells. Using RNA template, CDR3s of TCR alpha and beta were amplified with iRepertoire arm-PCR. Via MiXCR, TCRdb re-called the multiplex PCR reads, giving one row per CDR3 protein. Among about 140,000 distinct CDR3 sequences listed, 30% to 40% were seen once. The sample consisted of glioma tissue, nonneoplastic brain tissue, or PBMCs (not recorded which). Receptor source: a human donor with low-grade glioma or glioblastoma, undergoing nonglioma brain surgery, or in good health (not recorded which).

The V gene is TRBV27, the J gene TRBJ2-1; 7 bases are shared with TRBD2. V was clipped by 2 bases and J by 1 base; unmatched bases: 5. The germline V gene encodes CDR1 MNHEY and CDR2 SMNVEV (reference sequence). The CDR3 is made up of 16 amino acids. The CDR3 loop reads CASSLDLAASYNEQFF. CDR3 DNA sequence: TGTGCCAGCAGTTTAGATCTAGCGGCATCCTACAATGAGCAGTTCTTC.

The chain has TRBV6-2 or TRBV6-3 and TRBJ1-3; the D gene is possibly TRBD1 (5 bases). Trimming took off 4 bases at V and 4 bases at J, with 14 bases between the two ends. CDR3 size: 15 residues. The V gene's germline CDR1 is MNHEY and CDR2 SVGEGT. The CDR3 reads CASSSHGTGGNTIYF. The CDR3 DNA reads TGTGCCAGCAGTTCCCACGGGACGGGCGGAAACACCATATATTTT.

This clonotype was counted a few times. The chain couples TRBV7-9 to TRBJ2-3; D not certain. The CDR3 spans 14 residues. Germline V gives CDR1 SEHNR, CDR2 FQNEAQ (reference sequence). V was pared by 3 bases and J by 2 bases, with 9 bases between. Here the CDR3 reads CASSLEKYTDTQYF. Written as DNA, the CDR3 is TGTGCCAGCAGCTTGGAGAAATACACAGATACGCAGTATTTT.

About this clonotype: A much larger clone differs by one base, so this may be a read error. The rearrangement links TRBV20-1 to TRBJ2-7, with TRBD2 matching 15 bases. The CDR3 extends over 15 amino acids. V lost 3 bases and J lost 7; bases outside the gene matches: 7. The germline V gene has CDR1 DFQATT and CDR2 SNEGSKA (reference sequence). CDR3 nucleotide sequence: TGCAGTGCTAGTTCGGGACTAGCGGGAGGAGTTGAGCAGTACTTC. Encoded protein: CSASSGLAGGVEQYF.

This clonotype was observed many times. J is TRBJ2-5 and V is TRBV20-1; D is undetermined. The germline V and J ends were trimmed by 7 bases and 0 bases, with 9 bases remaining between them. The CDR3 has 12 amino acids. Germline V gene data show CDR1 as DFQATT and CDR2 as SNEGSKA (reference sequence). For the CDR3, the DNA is TGCAGTGTCTTGGCGGACCAAGAGACCCAGTACTTC. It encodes CSVLADQETQYF.

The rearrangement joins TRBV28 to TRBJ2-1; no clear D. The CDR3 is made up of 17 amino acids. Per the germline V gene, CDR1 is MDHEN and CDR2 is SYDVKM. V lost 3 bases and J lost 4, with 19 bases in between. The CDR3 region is CASSFEVGRNTYNEQFF. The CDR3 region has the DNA TGTGCCAGCAGTTTCGAGGTAGGGCGTAATACTTACAATGAGCAGTTCTTC.

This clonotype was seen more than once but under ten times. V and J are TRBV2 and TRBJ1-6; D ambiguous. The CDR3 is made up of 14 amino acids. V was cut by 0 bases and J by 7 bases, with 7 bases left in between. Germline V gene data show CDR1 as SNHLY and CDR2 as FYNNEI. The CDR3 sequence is CASSEAFGNSPLHF. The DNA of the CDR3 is TGTGCCAGCAGTGAAGCTTTTGGGAATTCACCCCTCCACTTT.

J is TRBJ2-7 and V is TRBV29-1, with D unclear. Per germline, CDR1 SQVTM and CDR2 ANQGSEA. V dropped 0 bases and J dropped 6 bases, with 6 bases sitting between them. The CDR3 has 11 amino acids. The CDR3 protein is CSVEETAEQYF. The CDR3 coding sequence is TGCAGCGTTGAAGAAACCGCCGAGCAGTACTTC.

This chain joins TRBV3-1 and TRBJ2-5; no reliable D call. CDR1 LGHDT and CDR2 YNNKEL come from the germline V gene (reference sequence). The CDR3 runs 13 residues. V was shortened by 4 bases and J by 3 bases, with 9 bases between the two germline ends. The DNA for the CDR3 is TGTGCCAGCAGCCGACCTTTGGAAGAGACCCAGTACTTC. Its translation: CASSRPLEETQYF.

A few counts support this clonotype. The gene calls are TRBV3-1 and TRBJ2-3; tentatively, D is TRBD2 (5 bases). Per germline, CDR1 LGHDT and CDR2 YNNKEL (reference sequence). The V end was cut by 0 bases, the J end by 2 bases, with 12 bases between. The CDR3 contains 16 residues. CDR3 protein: CASSQEGSLPTDTQYF. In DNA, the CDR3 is TGTGCCAGCAGCCAAGAGGGGAGTCTACCCACAGATACGCAGTATTTT.

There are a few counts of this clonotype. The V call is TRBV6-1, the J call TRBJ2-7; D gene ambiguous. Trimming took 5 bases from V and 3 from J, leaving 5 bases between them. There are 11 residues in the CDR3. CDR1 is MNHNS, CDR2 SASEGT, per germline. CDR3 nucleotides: TGTGCCAGCAGTACCAACTACGAGCAGTACTTC. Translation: CASSTNYEQYF.

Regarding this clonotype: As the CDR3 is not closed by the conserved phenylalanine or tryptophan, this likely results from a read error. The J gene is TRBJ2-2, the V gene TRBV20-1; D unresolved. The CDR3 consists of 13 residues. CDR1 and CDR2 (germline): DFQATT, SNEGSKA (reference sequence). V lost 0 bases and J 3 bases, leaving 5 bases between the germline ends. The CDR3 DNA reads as TGCAGTGCTAGAGATCCAGACACCGGGGAGCTGTTTCTT. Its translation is CSARDPDTGELFL.

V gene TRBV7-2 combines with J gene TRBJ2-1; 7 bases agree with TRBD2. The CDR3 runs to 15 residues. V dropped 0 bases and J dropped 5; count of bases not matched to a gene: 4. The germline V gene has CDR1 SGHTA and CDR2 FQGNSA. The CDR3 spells CASSLAPSGNNEQFF. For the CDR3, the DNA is TGTGCCAGCAGCTTAGCTCCTAGCGGAAACAATGAGCAGTTCTTC.

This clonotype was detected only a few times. DNA for the CDR3: TGCAGTGCTAAGATCGACAGGGTAAAGACCCAGTACTTC. Translation gives CSAKIDRVKTQYF. This sequence joins TRBV20-1 and TRBJ2-5; 7 bases are a match to TRBD1. The CDR3 has 13 amino acids. V shed 4 bases and J 6 bases; nucleotides not matched to a gene: 8. Germline V gives CDR1 DFQATT, CDR2 SNEGSKA (reference sequence).

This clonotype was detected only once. The CDR3 sequence: CASSLSVFHEQYF. The DNA for the CDR3 is TGTGCCAGCAGCTTAAGCGTGTTCCACGAGCAGTACTTC. The chain carries TRBV11-2 and TRBJ2-1; D gene uncertain. The J call is uncertain, as TRBJ2-7 better fits the DNA end. The CDR3 is made up of 13 amino acids. Germline CDR1 reads SGHAT; CDR2 reads FQNNGV.

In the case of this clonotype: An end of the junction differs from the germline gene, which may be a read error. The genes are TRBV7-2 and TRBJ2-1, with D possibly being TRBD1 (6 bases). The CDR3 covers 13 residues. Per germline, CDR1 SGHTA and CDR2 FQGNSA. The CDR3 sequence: CARSLQGVNEQFF. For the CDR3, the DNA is TGTGCCCGCAGCTTACAGGGAGTGAATGAGCAGTTCTTC.

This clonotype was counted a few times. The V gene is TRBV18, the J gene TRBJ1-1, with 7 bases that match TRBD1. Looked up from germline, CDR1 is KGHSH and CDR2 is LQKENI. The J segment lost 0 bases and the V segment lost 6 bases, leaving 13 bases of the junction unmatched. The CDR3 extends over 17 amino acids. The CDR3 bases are TGTGCCAGCTCCGTTCAACAACAACAGGGGATGAACACTGAAGCTTTCTTT. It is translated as CASSVQQQQGMNTEAFF.

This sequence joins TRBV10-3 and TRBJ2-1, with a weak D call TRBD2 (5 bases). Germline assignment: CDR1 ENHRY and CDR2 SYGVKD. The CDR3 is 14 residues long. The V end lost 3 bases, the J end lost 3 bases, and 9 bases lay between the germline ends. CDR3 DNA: TGTGCCATCAGTGAAACTAGAGACTACAATGAGCAGTTCTTC. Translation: CAISETRDYNEQFF.

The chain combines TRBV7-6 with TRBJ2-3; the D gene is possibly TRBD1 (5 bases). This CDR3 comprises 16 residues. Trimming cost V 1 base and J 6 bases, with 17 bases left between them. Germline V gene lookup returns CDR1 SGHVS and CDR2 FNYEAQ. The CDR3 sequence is CASSLGSGRNRDTQYF. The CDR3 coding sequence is TGTGCCAGCAGCTTAGGCTCAGGGCGCAACAGGGATACGCAGTATTTT.